The entry below gives a single T cell receptor beta chain sequence along with its context. The entry originates in a study of blood T cell repertoires in COVID-19. Study summary: The samples span acute and convalescent COVID-19 from the United States, Italy and Spain. T cells, B-cell-depleted T cells, or PBMCs supplied cDNA or gDNA.

Trimming cost V 3 bases and J 7 bases, with 15 bases left between them. The CDR3 has 14 residues. Germline V CDR1 and CDR2: KGHSH, LQKENI. Under the authors' procedure: Reference gene primer amplification yielded estimated nucleated cell counts. Some clones are missing from TCRdb's copy, which holds only in-frame ones; the method was immunoSEQ multiplex PCR. V and J calls and clone size come straight from that table; D and trimming were deduced from the DNA. The profile shows 90,000 to 120,000 clones, over 60% of them singletons. The source of this sequence is a man aged 70 or older with acute or convalescent COVID-19. The chain is built from TRBV18 and TRBJ1-1; perhaps TRBD1 as D (5 bases). The sample was peripheral blood. The CDR3 DNA is TGTGCCAGCTCACCGAACCCCGACAGTCTTGAAGCTTTCTTT. Amino acids: CASSPNPDSLEAFF.